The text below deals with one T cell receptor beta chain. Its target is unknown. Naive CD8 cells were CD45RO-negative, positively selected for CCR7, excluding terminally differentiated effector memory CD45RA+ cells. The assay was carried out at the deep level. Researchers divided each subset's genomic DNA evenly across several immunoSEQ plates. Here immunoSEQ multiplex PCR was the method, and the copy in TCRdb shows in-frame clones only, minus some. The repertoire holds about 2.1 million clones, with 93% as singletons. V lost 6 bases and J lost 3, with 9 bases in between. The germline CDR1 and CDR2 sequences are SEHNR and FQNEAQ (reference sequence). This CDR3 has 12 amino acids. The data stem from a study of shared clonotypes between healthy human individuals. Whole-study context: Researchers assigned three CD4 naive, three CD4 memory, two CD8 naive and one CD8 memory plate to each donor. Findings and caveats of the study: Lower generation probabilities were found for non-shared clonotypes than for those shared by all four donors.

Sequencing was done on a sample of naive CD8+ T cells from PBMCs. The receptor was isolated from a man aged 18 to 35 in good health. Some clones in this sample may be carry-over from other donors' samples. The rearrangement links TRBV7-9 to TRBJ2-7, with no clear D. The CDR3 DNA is TGTGCCAGCAGGTCGGCTGGCTACGAGCAGTACTTC. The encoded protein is CASRSAGYEQYF.